Following are 4 T cell receptor beta chains from one sample sequenced in a study of CD8 T cells in ankylosing spondylitis. MiXCR, applied by TCRdb to the 5' RACE reads, yields one record per CDR3 protein. Of more than 250,000 distinct CDR3 sequences in the sample, approximately 10% are singletons; the top ten hold around 8.4%. Sequencing used blood, either unsorted or a sorted T cell fraction (not recorded which). Every receptor here comes from a female donor with ankylosing spondylitis or in good health (not recorded which).

This clonotype was seen many times. DNA for the CDR3: TGTGCCACCAGCACTTCCGGGACCTTAGCCTACGAGCAGTACTTC. Its translation: CATSTSGTLAYEQYF. V gene TRBV15 combines with J gene TRBJ2-7; D might be TRBD1 or TRBD2, each matching 5 bases. The V end was cut by 4 bases, the J end by 2 bases, with 15 bases between. CDR3 length: 15 amino acids. CDR1 and CDR2 from the germline V gene are LNHNV and YYDKDF (reference sequence).

This clonotype was counted at least ten times. This rearrangement joins TRBV5-1 to TRBJ1-2; D unresolved. The length of the CDR3 is 17 residues. Trimming pared 4 bases from V and 0 bases from J, leaving 19 bases between. From germline, CDR1 is SGHRS and CDR2 YFSETQ. This CDR3 reads CASSGTWSRQTNYGYTF. CDR3 bases: TGCGCCAGCAGCGGAACCTGGTCCCGCCAGACTAACTATGGCTACACCTTC.

This clonotype has ten or more counts. The chain has TRBV5-1 and TRBJ1-2, with 11 bases fitting TRBD1. The CDR3 loop spans 13 amino acids. Germline lookup yields CDR1 SGHRS and CDR2 YFSETQ. V trimming: 5 bases; J trimming: 8 bases; junction bases outside the gene matches: 5. CDR3 sequence: CASRLGQGGGYTF. Written as DNA, the CDR3 is TGCGCCAGCAGACTGGGACAGGGGGGAGGCTACACCTTC.

This clonotype was found many times. V gene TRBV20-1 combines with J gene TRBJ1-4, with 10 bases fitting TRBD1. After removal of 4 bases from V and 6 bases from J, the junction contained 11 bases not matched to a gene. The CDR3 is made up of 16 amino acids. CDR1 is DFQATT, CDR2 SNEGSKA, per germline (reference sequence). CDR3 DNA: TGCAGTGCTATCCCTATAATAGGACAGGGGGATGAAAAACTGTTTTTT. As protein: CSAIPIIGQGDEKLFF.